This TCR beta chain was sequenced for a study of blood T cell repertoires in COVID-19. As for the study in general: The United States, Italy and Spain provided the acute and convalescent COVID-19 samples.

This clone was seen just once. Study processing details: Amplifying reference gene primers gave estimates of nucleated cell counts. The method was immunoSEQ multiplex PCR; TCRdb's version includes in-frame clones alone and lacks a portion of them. V, J and clone size derive from that table, while D and trimming were established from the DNA sequence. The sample lists roughly 250,000 clones, about 80% occurring once. The CDR3 is 16 amino acids. The TCR sequence derives from a person between 65 and 79 years old with COVID-19, enrolled during active disease. The specimen sequenced was peripheral blood. The genes are TRBV21-1 and TRBJ2-5; the D call in the table, TRBD2, was not verified against the DNA. TRBV21-1 counts as a pseudogene. This CDR3 is CASSKGIGRAGETQYF. DNA for the CDR3: TGTGCCAGCAGCAAAGGGATTGGTCGCGCGGGAGAGACCCAGTACTTC.